One T cell receptor (beta chain) is described in this entry. Its antigen is as yet unknown. The data were obtained in a study of response to subunit inactivated influenza vaccine. Study results and caveats: Seasonal influenza vaccination, on each occasion, was suggested by the authors to recruit few new T cells.

Germline V gene lookup returns CDR1 KGHSH and CDR2 LQKENI. The CDR3 contains 16 residues. V shed 2 bases and J 3 bases; nucleotides not matched to a gene: 4. TCRdb used MiXCR to reprocess the RT-PCR reads, holding one entry per CDR3 protein. The sample contains just under 250,000 distinct CDR3 sequences, more than 9% of which appear only once. This clonotype originated in a man aged 50-60 years who received an inactivated influenza vaccine. The material sequenced was non-naive T cells sorted from PBMCs, taken approximately 15 days before vaccination. The genes are TRBV18 and TRBJ2-1; TRBD2 agrees at 10 bases. CDR3 residues: CASSPGVAGGYNEQFF. Here the CDR3 DNA reads TGTGCCAGCTCACCAGGGGTAGCGGGAGGCTACAATGAGCAGTTCTTC. The whole variable domain, filled in from reference TRBV18 and TRBJ2-1, reads NAGVMQNPRHLVRRRGQEARLRCSPMKGHSHVYWYRQLPEEGLKFMVYLQKENIIDESGMPKERFSAEFPKEGPSILRIQQVVRGDSAAYFCASSPGVAGGYNEQFFGPGTRLTVL.